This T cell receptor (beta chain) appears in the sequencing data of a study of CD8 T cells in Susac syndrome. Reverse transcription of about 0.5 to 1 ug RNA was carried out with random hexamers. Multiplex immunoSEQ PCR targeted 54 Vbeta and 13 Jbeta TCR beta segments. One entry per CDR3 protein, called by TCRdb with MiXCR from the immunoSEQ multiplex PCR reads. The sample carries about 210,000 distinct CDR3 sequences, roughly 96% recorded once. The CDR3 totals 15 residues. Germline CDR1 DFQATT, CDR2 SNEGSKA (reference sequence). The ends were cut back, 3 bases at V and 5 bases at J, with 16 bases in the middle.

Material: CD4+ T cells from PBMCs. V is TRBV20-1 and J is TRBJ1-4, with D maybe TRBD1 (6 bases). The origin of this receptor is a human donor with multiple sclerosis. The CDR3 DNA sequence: TGCAGTGCTAGGGGGGCGTCGCAGGAGAATGAAAAACTGTTTTTT. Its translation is CSARGASQENEKLFF.